These T cell receptor beta chains were read from a single sample in a study of blood T cell repertoires in COVID-19. Some clones are missing from TCRdb's copy, which holds only in-frame ones; the method was immunoSEQ multiplex PCR. The sample lists a few hundred thousand clones; 89% were seen once. Specimen: peripheral blood. The receptor source for this set is a man in his forties with acute or convalescent COVID-19. The CDR3 runs from the conserved cysteine through the conserved F or W. The order of the fields is clone size, D gene, V gene, J gene, CDR3 protein, CDR3 DNA. A D gene is named only where the DNA matches it firmly. Only some rows state a clone size, as once, few, many or a class for expanded clones.

abundance: once
d_gene: TRBD1
v_gene: TRBV2
j_gene: TRBJ1-5
CDR3aa: CASSELGQGVQPQHF
CDR3nt: TGTGCCAGCAGTGAATTGGGACAGGGGGTTCAGCCCCAGCATTTT

abundance: many
d_gene: TRBD1
v_gene: TRBV9
j_gene: TRBJ2-2
CDR3aa: CASSVVLTGGNTGELFF
CDR3nt: TGTGCCAGCAGCGTAGTTTTGACAGGGGGTAACACCGGGGAGCTGTTTTTT

abundance: .
d_gene: .
v_gene: TRBV12-3/TRBV12-4
j_gene: TRBJ1-1
CDR3aa: CASTSPRTEAFF
CDR3nt: TGTGCCAGCACGAGTCCGAGGACTGAAGCTTTCTTT

abundance: .
d_gene: .
v_gene: TRBV27
j_gene: TRBJ2-2
CDR3aa: CASSFVWDTGGLFF
CDR3nt: TGTGCCAGCAGTTTCGTGTGGGACACCGGTGGGCTGTTTTTT

abundance: .
d_gene: .
v_gene: TRBV13
j_gene: TRBJ2-7
CDR3aa: CASSLDVQDFTYEQYF
CDR3nt: TGTGCCAGCAGCTTAGACGTCCAGGACTTTACCTACGAGCAGTACTTC

abundance: .
d_gene: .
v_gene: TRBV5-4
j_gene: TRBJ2-3
CDR3aa: CASSLRGSGIDTQYF
CDR3nt: TGTGCCAGCAGCTTGCGGGGGAGTGGTATAGATACGCAGTATTTT

abundance: .
d_gene: TRBD2
v_gene: TRBV5-4
j_gene: TRBJ2-1
CDR3aa: CASSLGGLVENEQFF
CDR3nt: TGTGCCAGCAGCTTGGGGGGACTAGTAGAAAATGAGCAGTTCTTC

abundance: .
d_gene: TRBD1
v_gene: TRBV27
j_gene: TRBJ1-5
CDR3aa: CASSLGGQGVRSGQPQHF
CDR3nt: TGTGCCAGCAGTTTAGGAGGACAGGGGGTGAGGTCAGGACAGCCCCAGCATTTT

abundance: .
d_gene: .
v_gene: TRBV30
j_gene: TRBJ1-2
CDR3aa: CAWSARIYANYGYTF
CDR3nt: TGTGCCTGGAGTGCGAGGATCTACGCCAACTATGGCTACACCTTC

abundance: .
d_gene: .
v_gene: TRBV4-3
j_gene: TRBJ2-6
CDR3aa: CASSQVARAGGLVGGANVLTF
CDR3nt: TGCGCCAGCAGCCAAGTAGCCCGGGCAGGGGGGTTGGTTGGTGGGGCCAACGTCCTGACTTTC

abundance: .
d_gene: TRBD1
v_gene: TRBV7-9
j_gene: TRBJ1-1
CDR3aa: CASIPWDRGRMNTEAFF
CDR3nt: TGTGCCAGCATCCCATGGGACAGGGGGCGGATGAACACTGAAGCTTTCTTT

abundance: .
d_gene: .
v_gene: TRBV11-2
j_gene: TRBJ1-4
CDR3aa: CASSRGTGLTNEKLFF
CDR3nt: TGTGCCAGCAGCCGAGGAACAGGGTTAACTAATGAAAAACTGTTTTTT

abundance: .
d_gene: TRBD1
v_gene: TRBV7-9
j_gene: TRBJ1-2
CDR3aa: CASSSGQGTHGYTF
CDR3nt: TGTGCCAGCAGCTCCGGACAGGGCACCCATGGCTACACCTTC

abundance: .
d_gene: TRBD1
v_gene: TRBV3-1/TRBV3-2
j_gene: TRBJ1-2
CDR3aa: CASSPGPGQGIYGYTF
CDR3nt: TGTGCCAGCAGCCCCGGACCGGGACAGGGGATCTACGGCTACACCTTC

abundance: .
d_gene: .
v_gene: TRBV5-1
j_gene: TRBJ1-4
CDR3aa: CASSLGATNEKLFF
CDR3nt: TGCGCCAGCAGCCTCGGAGCAACTAATGAAAAACTGTTTTTT

abundance: .
d_gene: TRBD1
v_gene: TRBV28
j_gene: TRBJ2-5
CDR3aa: CASSRQGALQETQYF
CDR3nt: TGTGCCAGCAGCCGACAGGGGGCACTTCAAGAGACCCAGTACTTC

abundance: .
d_gene: .
v_gene: TRBV28
j_gene: TRBJ1-2
CDR3aa: CASRSDIGYGYTF
CDR3nt: TGTGCCAGCAGATCAGACATAGGCTATGGCTACACCTTC

abundance: .
d_gene: TRBD2
v_gene: TRBV7-9
j_gene: TRBJ2-1
CDR3aa: CASSAPGTSGYNEQFF
CDR3nt: TGTGCCAGCAGCGCCCCCGGGACTAGCGGTTACAATGAGCAGTTCTTC

abundance: .
d_gene: .
v_gene: TRBV29-1
j_gene: TRBJ2-5
CDR3aa: CSVAGYGETQYF
CDR3nt: TGCAGCGTTGCAGGGTACGGGGAGACCCAGTACTTC

abundance: .
d_gene: TRBD1
v_gene: TRBV19
j_gene: TRBJ1-6
CDR3aa: CASRDTTGLTSYNSPLHF
CDR3nt: TGTGCCAGTAGAGATACGACAGGGCTGACCTCCTATAATTCACCCCTCCACTTT

abundance: .
d_gene: TRBD1
v_gene: TRBV30
j_gene: TRBJ1-1
CDR3aa: CAWTVGGADTEAFF
CDR3nt: TGTGCCTGGACCGTAGGGGGCGCGGACACTGAAGCTTTCTTT

abundance: once
d_gene: .
v_gene: TRBV4-3
j_gene: TRBJ1-6
CDR3aa: CASSQVGGIIGSPLHF
CDR3nt: TGCGCCAGCAGCCAAGTGGGGGGAATTATAGGTTCACCCCTCCACTTT

abundance: .
d_gene: TRBD1
v_gene: TRBV7-8
j_gene: TRBJ1-4
CDR3aa: CASRPSTGTNEKLFF
CDR3nt: TGTGCCAGCAGACCCTCGACAGGGACTAATGAAAAACTGTTTTTT

abundance: .
d_gene: TRBD2
v_gene: TRBV5-6
j_gene: TRBJ2-1
CDR3aa: CASSLDLAGFYNEQFF
CDR3nt: TGTGCCAGCAGCTTGGATCTAGCGGGATTTTACAATGAGCAGTTCTTC

abundance: .
d_gene: TRBD1
v_gene: TRBV9
j_gene: TRBJ1-2
CDR3aa: CASSGGQEAYGYTF
CDR3nt: TGTGCCAGCAGTGGCGGACAGGAGGCCTATGGCTACACCTTC

abundance: .
d_gene: TRBD2
v_gene: TRBV9
j_gene: TRBJ2-7
CDR3aa: CASSVGRGQGSLGLAGGTYEQYF
CDR3nt: TGTGCCAGCAGCGTAGGTAGGGGACAGGGGTCTCTGGGACTAGCGGGAGGGACCTACGAGCAGTACTTC

abundance: .
d_gene: TRBD1
v_gene: TRBV4-1
j_gene: TRBJ1-4
CDR3aa: CASSAGQGAREKLFF
CDR3nt: TGCGCCAGCAGTGCCGGACAGGGGGCGCGAGAAAAACTGTTTTTT

abundance: .
d_gene: .
v_gene: TRBV9
j_gene: TRBJ1-2
CDR3aa: CASSVDEDYGYTF
CDR3nt: TGTGCCAGCAGCGTAGATGAGGACTATGGCTACACCTTC

abundance: .
d_gene: .
v_gene: TRBV28
j_gene: TRBJ2-7
CDR3aa: CASITEGVGEQYF
CDR3nt: TGTGCCAGCATAACCGAGGGGGTCGGCGAGCAGTACTTC

abundance: .
d_gene: TRBD1
v_gene: TRBV2
j_gene: TRBJ2-5
CDR3aa: CASSKRDRATETQYF
CDR3nt: TGTGCCAGCAGTAAAAGGGACAGGGCCACCGAGACCCAGTACTTC

abundance: once
d_gene: TRBD1
v_gene: TRBV18
j_gene: TRBJ1-2
CDR3aa: CASSREPGQGAPVGYGYTF
CDR3nt: TGTGCCAGCTCACGGGAACCGGGACAGGGGGCCCCAGTTGGGTATGGCTACACCTTC

abundance: .
d_gene: .
v_gene: TRBV9
j_gene: TRBJ1-1
CDR3aa: CASSPQLNTEAFF
CDR3nt: TGTGCCAGCAGCCCCCAATTGAACACTGAAGCTTTCTTT

abundance: .
d_gene: TRBD1
v_gene: TRBV27
j_gene: TRBJ2-5
CDR3aa: CASRTGRDRGKTQYF
CDR3nt: TGTGCCAGCAGAACTGGCCGGGACAGAGGGAAGACCCAGTACTTC

abundance: .
d_gene: TRBD1
v_gene: TRBV18
j_gene: TRBJ1-4
CDR3aa: CASSEDREKLFF
CDR3nt: TGTGCCAGCTCCGAGGACAGGGAAAAACTGTTTTTT

abundance: .
d_gene: .
v_gene: TRBV4-3
j_gene: TRBJ2-7
CDR3aa: CASSQSRVSYEQYF
CDR3nt: TGCGCCAGCAGCCAATCCAGGGTATCCTACGAGCAGTACTTC

abundance: .
d_gene: .
v_gene: TRBV24-1
j_gene: TRBJ2-2
CDR3aa: CATSDPPTGFSTGELFF
CDR3nt: TGTGCCACCAGTGATCCACCAACTGGTTTTTCGACCGGGGAGCTGTTTTTT

abundance: .
d_gene: TRBD1
v_gene: TRBV9
j_gene: TRBJ2-5
CDR3aa: CASSANPDRGETQYF
CDR3nt: TGTGCCAGCAGCGCGAACCCGGACAGGGGCGAGACCCAGTACTTC

abundance: .
d_gene: .
v_gene: TRBV19
j_gene: TRBJ2-7
CDR3aa: CASSMSRGPYEQYF
CDR3nt: TGTGCCAGTAGTATGTCCAGGGGTCCCTACGAGCAGTACTTC

abundance: .
d_gene: .
v_gene: TRBV19
j_gene: TRBJ2-1
CDR3aa: CASSISGSGEQFF
CDR3nt: TGTGCCAGTAGTATTTCCGGGTCCGGTGAGCAGTTCTTC

abundance: .
d_gene: .
v_gene: TRBV2
j_gene: TRBJ1-1
CDR3aa: CASSEEGRAEAFF
CDR3nt: TGTGCCAGCAGTGAAGAGGGGAGGGCTGAAGCTTTCTTT

abundance: .
d_gene: TRBD2
v_gene: TRBV3-1/TRBV3-2
j_gene: TRBJ2-1
CDR3aa: CASSQGRGSYNEQFF
CDR3nt: TGTGCCAGCAGCCAAGGGCGGGGGTCCTACAATGAGCAGTTCTTC

abundance: .
d_gene: .
v_gene: TRBV4-2
j_gene: TRBJ2-7
CDR3aa: CASSTENGVGGEQYF
CDR3nt: TGTGCCAGCAGCACGGAAAACGGGGTAGGGGGCGAGCAGTACTTC

abundance: .
d_gene: TRBD1
v_gene: TRBV19
j_gene: TRBJ1-1
CDR3aa: CASSINRGTEAFF
CDR3nt: TGTGCCAGTAGCATAAACAGGGGGACTGAAGCTTTCTTT

abundance: .
d_gene: .
v_gene: TRBV30
j_gene: TRBJ1-6
CDR3aa: CAWSMDARRNSPLHF
CDR3nt: TGTGCCTGGAGTATGGACGCCCGGAGGAACTCACCCCTCCACTTT

abundance: .
d_gene: TRBD1
v_gene: TRBV28
j_gene: TRBJ2-6
CDR3aa: CASSSLRDRARSGANVLTF
CDR3nt: TGTGCCAGCAGTTCACTCCGGGACAGGGCAAGATCTGGGGCCAACGTCCTGACTTTC

abundance: .
d_gene: TRBD2
v_gene: TRBV6-6
j_gene: TRBJ2-7
CDR3aa: CASKVTSGSMSYEQYF
CDR3nt: TGTGCCAGCAAGGTGACTAGCGGGAGCATGTCCTACGAGCAGTACTTC

abundance: .
d_gene: TRBD1
v_gene: TRBV27
j_gene: TRBJ1-6
CDR3aa: CASSWTGPTSSYNSPLHF
CDR3nt: TGTGCCAGCAGTTGGACAGGACCTACTAGCTCCTATAATTCACCCCTCCACTTT

abundance: .
d_gene: .
v_gene: TRBV5-1
j_gene: TRBJ1-3
CDR3aa: CASSLDTALGNTIYF
CDR3nt: TGCGCCAGCAGCTTGGATACAGCTTTAGGAAACACCATATATTTT

abundance: .
d_gene: TRBD1
v_gene: TRBV5-6
j_gene: TRBJ2-7
CDR3aa: CASSLRDRPYEQYF
CDR3nt: TGTGCCAGCAGCCTTCGGGACAGACCCTACGAGCAGTACTTC

abundance: .
d_gene: .
v_gene: TRBV28
j_gene: TRBJ1-2
CDR3aa: CASSLLGRGDYTF
CDR3nt: TGTGCCAGCAGTTTGCTCGGACGGGGGGACTACACCTTC

abundance: .
d_gene: TRBD1
v_gene: TRBV29-1
j_gene: TRBJ1-2
CDR3aa: CSVPTGGSGYTF
CDR3nt: TGCAGCGTGCCGACAGGGGGCAGCGGCTACACCTTC

abundance: .
d_gene: TRBD2
v_gene: TRBV29-1
j_gene: TRBJ2-3
CDR3aa: CSATVGTSGTDTQYF
CDR3nt: TGCAGCGCTACGGTCGGGACTAGCGGCACAGATACGCAGTATTTT

abundance: once
d_gene: TRBD1
v_gene: TRBV11-2
j_gene: TRBJ2-3
CDR3aa: CASSLRQGADTQYF
CDR3nt: TGTGCCAGCAGCTTAAGACAGGGGGCAGATACGCAGTATTTT

abundance: .
d_gene: TRBD1
v_gene: TRBV7-6
j_gene: TRBJ2-1
CDR3aa: CASSSAGGHSYNEQFF
CDR3nt: TGTGCCAGCAGCTCCGCAGGGGGCCACTCCTACAATGAGCAGTTCTTC

abundance: .
d_gene: .
v_gene: TRBV11-2
j_gene: TRBJ1-1
CDR3aa: CASSLDHRGWAFF
CDR3nt: TGTGCCAGCAGCTTAGATCACCGGGGATGGGCTTTCTTT

abundance: .
d_gene: TRBD2
v_gene: TRBV28
j_gene: TRBJ2-7
CDR3aa: CASTILAGSAYEQYF
CDR3nt: TGTGCCAGCACAATACTAGCGGGGAGTGCCTACGAGCAGTACTTC

abundance: .
d_gene: .
v_gene: TRBV9
j_gene: TRBJ1-1
CDR3aa: CASSVEDRERAFF
CDR3nt: TGTGCCAGCAGCGTAGAGGACAGAGAAAGAGCTTTCTTT

abundance: once
d_gene: TRBD2
v_gene: TRBV27
j_gene: TRBJ2-1
CDR3aa: CASSFTSFLAEDGEQFF
CDR3nt: TGTGCCAGCAGTTTCACTTCCTTTCTAGCGGAGGACGGTGAGCAGTTCTTC

abundance: .
d_gene: .
v_gene: TRBV27
j_gene: TRBJ1-4
CDR3aa: CASSLWQGEKLFF
CDR3nt: TGTGCCAGCAGTTTATGGCAGGGGGAAAAACTGTTTTTT